This TCR beta chain came from a study of T cell repertoires in cytomegalovirus infection. For the study at large: CMV infection and matching HLA type were both indicated by public TCR beta signatures.

TCRdb ran MiXCR on the reads and lists one entry per CDR3 protein. Of about 700,000 distinct CDR3 sequences listed, roughly 33% were seen once; the top ten hold roughly 18%. On this clonotype: Antigen specificity is unknown.

Notes on the study in general: Dominant in the ex vivo response were TCR beta clonotypes restricted by HLA-C and specific for CMV.

CDR3 length equals 14 residues. In germline, CDR1 is SGHTA, CDR2 FQGNSA. Between the trimmed V and J ends, which lost 3 bases and 7 bases, there was a span of 13 bases. The chain uses TRBV7-2 and TRBJ2-4; D tentatively reads TRBD1 or TRBD2 (5 bases each). The TCR comes from a human donor in good health (CMV status not recorded). Some clones in this sample may be carry-over from other donors' samples. The sequencing used cultured PBMCs, collected from culture after CMV antigen stimulation. CDR3 in DNA: TGTGCCAGCAGCTTGGGACCGACGTGGAACATTCAGTACTTC. Amino acids: CASSLGPTWNIQYF.